Reported below is one TCR beta chain. Its antigen is not known. This specimen comes from a study of cytomegalovirus exposure and HLA in healthy donors. Points from the study as a whole: With DRB1 most and HLA-C fewest, TCR association rates differed between HLA loci in a later analysis. It was confirmed in vitro that three of the CMV-associated chains were specific for CMV antigens. It was taken for granted in presence/absence analyses that sequencing depth across donors was roughly uniform. Per published reports, the classifier diagnosed cytomegalovirus status with high specificity and sensitivity.

Germline loops: CDR1 LGHNA, CDR2 YSLEER. The V and J ends lost 0 bases and 3 bases respectively, with 15 bases between them. CDR3 length: 17 amino acids. PCR primers comprised 60 Vbeta and 13 Jbeta primers. Method: immunoSEQ multiplex PCR; TCRdb's copy keeps in-frame clones and lacks some. This sample yields roughly 200,000 clones, of which roughly 85% are seen a single time; 4% to 4.5% belongs to the top ten. The sequence was collected from a woman aged 30 to 39 in good health and CMV-seropositive. This chain joins TRBV4-3 and TRBJ2-1; possibly TRBD2 for D (5 bases). Sequencing was performed on PBMCs. The CDR3 sequence: CASSQEGSEVYYNEQFF. The CDR3 nucleotides are TGCGCCAGCAGCCAAGAGGGTAGCGAAGTATACTACAATGAGCAGTTCTTC.